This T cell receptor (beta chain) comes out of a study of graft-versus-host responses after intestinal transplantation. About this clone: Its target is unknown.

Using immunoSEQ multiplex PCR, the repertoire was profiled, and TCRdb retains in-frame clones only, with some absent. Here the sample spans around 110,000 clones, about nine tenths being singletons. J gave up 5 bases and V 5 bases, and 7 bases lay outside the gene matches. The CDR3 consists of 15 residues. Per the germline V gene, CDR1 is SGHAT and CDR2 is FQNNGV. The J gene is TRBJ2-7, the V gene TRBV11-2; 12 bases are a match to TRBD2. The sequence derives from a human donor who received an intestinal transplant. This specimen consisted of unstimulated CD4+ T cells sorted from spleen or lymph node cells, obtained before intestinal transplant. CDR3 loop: CASSTRTSGMNEQYF. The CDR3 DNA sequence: TGTGCCAGCAGCACTCGGACTAGCGGGATGAACGAGCAGTACTTC.